The entry below gives a single TCR beta chain sequence along with its context. Its target is unknown. V lost 2 bases, J lost 0 bases, and 10 bases lay in between. The germline V gene encodes CDR1 SGHRS and CDR2 YFSETQ. The CDR3 has 15 amino acids. The sample originates from a study of T cells after posttransplantation cyclophosphamide. General observations from the study: Recipient CMV seropositivity and CMV reactivation strongly tracked TRB clonality.

Generated by immunoSEQ multiplex PCR, the TCRdb table keeps only in-frame clones and is missing some. The data show approximately 50,000 clones, with 90% to 95% seen just once and about 3.1% held by the top ten. The sample consisted of PBMCs. The sequence was obtained from a woman between 25 and 40 years old in good health and a related stem cell transplant donor. The V gene is TRBV5-1, the J gene TRBJ2-3, with unresolved D. Here the CDR3 reads CASSFEIESTDTQYF. The CDR3 bases are TGCGCCAGCAGCTTTGAGATTGAGAGCACAGATACGCAGTATTTT.